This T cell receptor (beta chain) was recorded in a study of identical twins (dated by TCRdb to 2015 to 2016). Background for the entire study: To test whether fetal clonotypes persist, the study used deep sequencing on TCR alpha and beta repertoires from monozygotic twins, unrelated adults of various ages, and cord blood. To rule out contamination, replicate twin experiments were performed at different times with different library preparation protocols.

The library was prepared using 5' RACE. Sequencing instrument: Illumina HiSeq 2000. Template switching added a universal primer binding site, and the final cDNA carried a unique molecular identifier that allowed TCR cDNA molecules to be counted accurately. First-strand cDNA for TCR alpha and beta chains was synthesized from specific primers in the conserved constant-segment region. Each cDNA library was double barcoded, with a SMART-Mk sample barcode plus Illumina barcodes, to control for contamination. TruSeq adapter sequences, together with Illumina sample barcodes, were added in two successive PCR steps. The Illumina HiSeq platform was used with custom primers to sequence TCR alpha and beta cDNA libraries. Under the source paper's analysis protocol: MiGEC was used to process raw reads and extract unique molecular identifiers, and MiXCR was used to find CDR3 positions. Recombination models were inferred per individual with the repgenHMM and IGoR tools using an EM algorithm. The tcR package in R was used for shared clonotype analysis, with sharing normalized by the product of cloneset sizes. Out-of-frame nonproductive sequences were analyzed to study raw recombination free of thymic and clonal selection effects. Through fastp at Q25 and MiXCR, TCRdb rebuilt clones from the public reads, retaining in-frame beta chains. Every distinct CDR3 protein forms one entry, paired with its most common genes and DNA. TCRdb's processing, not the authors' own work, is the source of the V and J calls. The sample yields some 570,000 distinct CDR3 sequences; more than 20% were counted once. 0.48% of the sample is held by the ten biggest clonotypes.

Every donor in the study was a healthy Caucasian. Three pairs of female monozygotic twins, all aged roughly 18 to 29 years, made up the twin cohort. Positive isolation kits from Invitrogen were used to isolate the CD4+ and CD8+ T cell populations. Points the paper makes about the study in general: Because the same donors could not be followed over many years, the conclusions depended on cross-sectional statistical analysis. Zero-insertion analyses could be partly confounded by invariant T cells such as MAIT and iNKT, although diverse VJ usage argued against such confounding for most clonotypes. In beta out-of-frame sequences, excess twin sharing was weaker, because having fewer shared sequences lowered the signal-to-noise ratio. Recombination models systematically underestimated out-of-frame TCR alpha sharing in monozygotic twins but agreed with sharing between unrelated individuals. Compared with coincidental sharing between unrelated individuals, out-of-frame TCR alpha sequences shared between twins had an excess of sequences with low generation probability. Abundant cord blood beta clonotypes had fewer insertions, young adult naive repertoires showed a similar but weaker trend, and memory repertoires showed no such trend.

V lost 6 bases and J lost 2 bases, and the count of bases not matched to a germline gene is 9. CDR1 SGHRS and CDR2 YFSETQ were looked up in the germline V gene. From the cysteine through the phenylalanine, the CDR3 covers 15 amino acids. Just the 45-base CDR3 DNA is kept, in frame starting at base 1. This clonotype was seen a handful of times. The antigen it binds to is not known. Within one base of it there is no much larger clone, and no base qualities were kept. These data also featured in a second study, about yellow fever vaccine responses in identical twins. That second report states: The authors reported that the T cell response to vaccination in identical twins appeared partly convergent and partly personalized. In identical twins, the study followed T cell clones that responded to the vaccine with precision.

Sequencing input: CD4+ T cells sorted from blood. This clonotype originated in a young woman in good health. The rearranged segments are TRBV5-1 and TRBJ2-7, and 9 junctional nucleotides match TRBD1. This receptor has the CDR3 CASTPGQGITYEQYF. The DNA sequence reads TGCGCCAGCACTCCCGGACAGGGGATAACCTACGAGCAGTACTTC.